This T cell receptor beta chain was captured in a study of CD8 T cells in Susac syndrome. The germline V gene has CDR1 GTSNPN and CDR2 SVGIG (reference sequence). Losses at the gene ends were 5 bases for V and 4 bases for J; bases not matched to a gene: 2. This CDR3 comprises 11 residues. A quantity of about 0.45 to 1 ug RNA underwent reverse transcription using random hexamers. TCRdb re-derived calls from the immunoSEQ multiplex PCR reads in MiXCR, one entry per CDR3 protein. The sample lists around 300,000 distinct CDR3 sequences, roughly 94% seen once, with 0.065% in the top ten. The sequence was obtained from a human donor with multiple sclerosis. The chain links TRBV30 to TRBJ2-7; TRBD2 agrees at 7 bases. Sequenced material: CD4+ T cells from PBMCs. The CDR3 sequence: CAWGGEYEQYF. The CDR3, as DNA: TGTGCCTGGGGGGGGGAATACGAGCAGTACTTC.